A selection of T cell receptor beta chains follows, all from one sample in a study of blood T cell repertoires in COVID-19. The data were produced by immunoSEQ multiplex PCR, yet TCRdb's version contains in-frame clones alone and is incomplete. The sample includes about 220,000 clones, 80% to 90% of them seen just once. Sequencing was performed on peripheral blood. The receptor source for this set is a woman aged 45-65 years with acute or convalescent COVID-19. CDR3s include the opening cysteine and the closing phenylalanine or tryptophan. D genes are given only for firm matches. Expanded clones are given a class, and other clones once, few, many or no size at all.

D gene	J gene	clone size	V gene	CDR3 protein	CDR3 DNA
-	TRBJ2-7	-	TRBV5-1	CASSLAGSASYEQYF	TGCGCCAGCAGCTTGGCCGGGAGCGCCTCCTACGAGCAGTACTTC
TRBD1	TRBJ2-5	-	TRBV7-7	CASSWRTGETQYF	TGTGCCAGCAGCTGGAGGACAGGGGAGACCCAGTACTTC
-	TRBJ2-7	-	TRBV6-1	CASSEFPSPYEQYF	TGTGCCAGCAGTGAATTCCCCAGTCCCTACGAGCAGTACTTC
-	TRBJ2-6	-	TRBV5-1	CASSFTERANVLTF	TGCGCCAGCAGCTTTACAGAGAGGGCCAACGTCCTGACTTTC
-	TRBJ2-1	-	TRBV5-1	CASSPWGGVYNEQFF	TGCGCCAGCAGCCCGTGGGGGGGCGTCTACAATGAGCAGTTCTTC
TRBD1	TRBJ1-2	-	TRBV5-6	CASSPPGQGPYGYTF	TGTGCCAGCAGCCCGCCGGGACAGGGGCCCTATGGCTACACCTTC
TRBD2	TRBJ2-1	once	TRBV19	CASSSQREFHNEQFF	TGTGCCAGTAGTTCGCAGCGGGAGTTTCACAATGAGCAGTTCTTC
TRBD2	TRBJ2-1	-	TRBV5-3	CARSYPGTSGSPGYNEQFF	TGTGCCAGAAGCTACCCCGGGACTAGCGGGAGTCCCGGGTACAATGAGCAGTTCTTC
-	TRBJ2-2	-	TRBV19	CASSMGRGITGELFF	TGTGCCAGTAGTATGGGGAGGGGGATTACCGGGGAGCTGTTTTTT
-	TRBJ2-7	-	TRBV6-5	CASPSPLGPYEQYF	TGTGCCAGCCCGAGTCCTCTCGGTCCCTACGAGCAGTACTTC
TRBD1	TRBJ2-7	-	TRBV3-1/TRBV3-2	CASSRGTGDREQYF	TGTGCCAGCAGCCGCGGGACAGGGGATCGCGAGCAGTACTTC
TRBD2	TRBJ2-1	-	TRBV7-3	CASSLLGGRAGVNEQFF	TGTGCCAGCAGCTTACTAGGCGGGAGGGCCGGGGTCAATGAGCAGTTCTTC
-	TRBJ2-3	-	TRBV29-1	CSVEFPGKGTQYF	TGCAGCGTTGAGTTTCCGGGGAAGGGTACGCAGTATTTT
-	TRBJ2-6	-	TRBV11-2	CASSPGAGANVLTF	TGTGCCAGCAGTCCAGGGGCTGGGGCCAACGTCCTGACTTTC
TRBD1	TRBJ1-2	once	TRBV5-1	CASSLVGTDYGYTF	TGCGCCAGCAGCCTGGTCGGGACAGACTATGGCTACACCTTC
TRBD1	TRBJ1-2	many	TRBV9	CASSVVGTGNYGYTF	TGTGCCAGCAGCGTAGTCGGGACAGGGAACTATGGCTACACCTTC
TRBD1	TRBJ1-2	-	TRBV6-1	CASSERDRGISYGYTF	TGTGCCAGCAGTGAAAGGGACAGGGGAATCAGCTATGGCTACACCTTC
TRBD2	TRBJ2-3	-	TRBV3-1/TRBV3-2	CASSLTSGTDTQYF	TGTGCCAGCAGCCTGACTAGCGGTACAGATACGCAGTATTTT
TRBD2	TRBJ2-7	-	TRBV3-1/TRBV3-2	CASSQVPGGVNF	TGTGCCAGCAGCCAAGTGCCGGGGGGGGTGAATTTC
-	TRBJ2-5	-	TRBV20-1	CSASEPSETQYF	TGCAGTGCTAGTGAACCGAGCGAGACCCAGTACTTC
-	TRBJ2-1	-	TRBV9	CASTGVSYNEQFF	TGTGCCAGCACAGGGGTGTCCTACAATGAGCAGTTCTTC
-	TRBJ2-7	-	TRBV12-3/TRBV12-4	CASSLPAGYEQYF	TGTGCCAGCAGTTTACCCGCGGGCTACGAGCAGTACTTC
TRBD1	TRBJ2-1	many	TRBV7-9	CASSSRYDGTGDNEQFF	TGTGCCAGCAGCTCTCGTTATGATGGGACAGGGGACAATGAGCAGTTCTTC
-	TRBJ2-7	-	TRBV5-6	CASSYPTESYEQYF	TGTGCCAGCAGCTACCCGACTGAGAGCTACGAGCAGTACTTC
-	TRBJ2-7	-	TRBV6-5	CASAPGVSYEQYF	TGTGCCAGTGCCCCAGGGGTTTCCTACGAGCAGTACTTC
-	TRBJ2-3	-	TRBV19	CASTAGLGTDTQYF	TGTGCCAGTACGGCGGGATTAGGCACAGATACGCAGTATTTT
-	TRBJ2-3	-	TRBV19	CASSSDSFSTDTQYF	TGTGCCAGTAGTTCGGACTCATTTAGCACAGATACGCAGTATTTT
TRBD2	TRBJ2-1	-	TRBV7-6	CASSPGLAGAPKQFF	TGTGCCAGCAGCCCGGGACTAGCGGGAGCCCCCAAGCAGTTCTTC
-	TRBJ1-3	once	TRBV9	CASSVDSRDTIYF	TGTGCCAGCAGCGTGGACAGTAGAGACACCATATATTTT
-	TRBJ1-2	-	TRBV12-3/TRBV12-4	CASTRTVQYGYTF	TGTGCCAGCACCCGGACTGTTCAGTATGGCTACACCTTC
-	TRBJ2-3	-	TRBV2	CASSFSGPDTQYF	TGTGCCAGCAGTTTCAGCGGACCAGATACGCAGTATTTT
-	TRBJ1-1	-	TRBV6-5	CASSSFPMNTEAFF	TGTGCCAGCAGCTCTTTCCCTATGAACACTGAAGCTTTCTTT
-	TRBJ1-5	-	TRBV19	CASSMILQPQHF	TGTGCCAGTAGTATGATTCTACAGCCCCAGCATTTT
-	TRBJ1-1	-	TRBV21-1	CASSRGGGRTEAFF	TGTGCCAGCAGCAGGGGGGGAGGGAGGACTGAAGCTTTCTTT
-	TRBJ1-3	-	TRBV3-1/TRBV3-2	CASSQVTGPGNTIYF	TGTGCCAGCAGCCAAGTCACAGGGCCTGGAAACACCATATATTTT
-	TRBJ2-7	-	TRBV29-1	CSVRGRWNEQYF	TGCAGCGTTCGGGGGAGGTGGAACGAGCAGTACTTC
TRBD2	TRBJ2-5	-	TRBV3-1/TRBV3-2	CASSLGTSGSETQYF	TGTGCCAGCAGCCTGGGGACTAGCGGGAGCGAGACCCAGTACTTC
-	TRBJ2-5	-	TRBV3-1/TRBV3-2	CASSQAWTQYF	TGTGCCAGCAGCCAAGCTTGGACCCAGTACTTC
-	TRBJ1-5	once	TRBV21-1	CASSKSRTEPIWRPGQPQHF	TGTGCCAGCAGCAAATCGAGGACTGAGCCTATTTGGAGGCCGGGTCAGCCCCAGCATTTT
TRBD1	TRBJ1-2	-	TRBV29-1	CSGSDRRDYGYTF	TGCAGCGGGTCGGACAGGAGGGACTATGGCTACACCTTC
-	TRBJ1-3	-	TRBV7-9	CASRAVSSGNTIYF	TGTGCCAGCAGGGCGGTCAGCTCTGGAAACACCATATATTTT
TRBD1	TRBJ1-5	few	TRBV18	CASSPAGQGWQPQHF	TGTGCCAGCTCACCAGCAGGACAGGGTTGGCAGCCCCAGCATTTT
TRBD1	TRBJ1-4	-	TRBV5-1	CASSLAGGQDNEKLFF	TGCGCCAGCAGCTTGGCCGGGGGACAGGATAATGAAAAACTGTTTTTT
-	TRBJ1-2	-	TRBV25-1	CASSGQDLYGYTF	TGTGCCAGCAGTGGACAGGACCTCTATGGCTACACCTTC
-	TRBJ2-3	-	TRBV12-3/TRBV12-4	CASRLRERDTQYF	TGTGCCAGCAGGCTAAGGGAGAGGGATACGCAGTATTTT
-	TRBJ1-6	-	TRBV11-2	CASSLEILSPLHF	TGTGCCAGCAGCTTAGAAATTTTATCACCCCTCCACTTT
-	TRBJ2-1	-	TRBV28	CASSLYQALNEQFF	TGTGCCAGCAGTTTATACCAGGCGCTTAATGAGCAGTTCTTC
TRBD1	TRBJ1-4	-	TRBV28	CASSDRGLRKLFF	TGTGCCAGCAGTGACAGGGGGTTGAGAAAACTGTTTTTT
-	TRBJ1-3	-	TRBV28	CASSSGSGNTIYF	TGTGCCAGCAGTTCGGGGTCCGGAAACACCATATATTTT
-	TRBJ2-1	-	TRBV7-2	CASSLGSGSYNEQFF	TGTGCCAGCAGCTTGGGTAGCGGCTCCTACAATGAGCAGTTCTTC
TRBD1	TRBJ1-6	-	TRBV2	CASGGQGLSPLHF	TGTGCCAGCGGGGGACAGGGGCTTTCACCCCTCCACTTT
TRBD1	TRBJ1-5	-	TRBV7-2	CASSSGQYQPQHF	TGTGCCAGCAGCTCGGGACAGTATCAGCCCCAGCATTTT
-	TRBJ2-3	-	TRBV24-1	CATSDSGTGKGTDTQYF	TGTGCCACCAGTGATTCGGGAACGGGCAAGGGCACAGATACGCAGTATTTT
-	TRBJ2-1	-	TRBV30	CAWTTWSNEQFF	TGTGCCTGGACCACCTGGAGCAATGAGCAGTTCTTC